This T cell receptor (beta chain) was identified during a study of blood T cells in healthy people across ages. Sample-barcoded 5' priming and a J-beta primer mix drove a second PCR of 7 to 11 cycles. TCRdb re-analysed the 5' RACE reads in MiXCR, keeping a single row per CDR3 protein. The sample holds 1.5 million to 2 million distinct CDR3 sequences, 30% to 40% seen once. This receptor was obtained from a human donor in good health. The sample consisted of blood.

CDR3 DNA: TGTGCCACCAGTGAAGGATCCGAGTCCTACACCGGGGAGCTGTTTTTT. Residues: CATSEGSESYTGELFF. The chain uses TRBV24-1 and TRBJ2-2, with unresolved D. Between the trimmed V and J ends, which lost 4 bases and 3 bases, there was a span of 14 bases. The CDR3 extends over 16 amino acids. The germline V gene encodes CDR1 KGHDR and CDR2 SFDVKD.